Reported below is one T cell receptor beta chain. This CDR3 is built from 15 residues. J lost 7 bases, V lost 2 bases, and 11 bases had no gene match. Germline V gene lookup returns CDR1 LNHDA and CDR2 SQIVND (reference sequence). This sample is drawn from a study of blood T cell repertoires in COVID-19. Turning to the study itself: Collection of acute and convalescent COVID-19 samples took place in the United States, Italy and Spain. Nucleic acid was either cDNA or gDNA, and it came from T cells, B-cell-depleted T cells, or PBMCs.

Original methodology: Estimation of nucleated cell counts relied on the amplification of reference gene primers. Generated by immunoSEQ multiplex PCR, the TCRdb table keeps only in-frame clones and is missing some. From that table come the V and J calls and clone size; the DNA was used to work out D and trimming. The sample holds 380,000 or so clones; around nine tenths are singletons and the top ten take about 7%. Sequencing input: peripheral blood. The chain is built from TRBV19 and TRBJ2-7; 7 positions match TRBD1. The origin of this receptor is a woman aged 60-70 years with COVID-19, enrolled during active disease. CDR3 sequence reads: CASSILGAQGDEQYF. Here the CDR3 DNA reads TGTGCCAGTAGTATATTGGGGGCGCAGGGGGATGAGCAGTACTTC.